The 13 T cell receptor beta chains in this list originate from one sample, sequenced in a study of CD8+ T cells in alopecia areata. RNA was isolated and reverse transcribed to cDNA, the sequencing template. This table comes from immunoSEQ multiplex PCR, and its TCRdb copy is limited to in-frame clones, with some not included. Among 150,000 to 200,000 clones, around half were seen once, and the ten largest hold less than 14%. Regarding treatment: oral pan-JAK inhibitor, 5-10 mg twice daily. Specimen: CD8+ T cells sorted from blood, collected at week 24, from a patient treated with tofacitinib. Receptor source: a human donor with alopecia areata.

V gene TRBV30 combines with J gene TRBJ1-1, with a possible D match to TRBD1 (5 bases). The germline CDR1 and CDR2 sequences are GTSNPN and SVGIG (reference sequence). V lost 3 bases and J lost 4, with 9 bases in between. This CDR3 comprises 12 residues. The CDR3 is CAWRWGSTEAFF. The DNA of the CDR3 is TGTGCCTGGAGGTGGGGGTCCACTGAAGCTTTCTTT.

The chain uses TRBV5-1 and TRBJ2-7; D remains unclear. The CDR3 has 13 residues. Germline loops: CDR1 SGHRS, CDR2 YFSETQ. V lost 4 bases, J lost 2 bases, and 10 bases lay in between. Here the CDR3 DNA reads TGCGCCAGCAGCGAAGACCCAGCCTACGAGCAGTACTTC. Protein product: CASSEDPAYEQYF.

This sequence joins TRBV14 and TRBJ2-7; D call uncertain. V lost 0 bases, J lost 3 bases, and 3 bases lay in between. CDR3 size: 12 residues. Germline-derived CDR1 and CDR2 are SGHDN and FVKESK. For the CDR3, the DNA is TGTGCCAGCAGCCAAGAGGTCTACGAGCAGTACTTC. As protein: CASSQEVYEQYF.

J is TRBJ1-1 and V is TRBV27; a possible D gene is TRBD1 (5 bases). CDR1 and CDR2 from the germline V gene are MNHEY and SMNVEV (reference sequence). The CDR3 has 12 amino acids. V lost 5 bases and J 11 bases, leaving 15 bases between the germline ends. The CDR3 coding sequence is TGTGCCAGCAGTCCTGGGGGGGAGGGGGCTTTCTTT. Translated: CASSPGGEGAFF.

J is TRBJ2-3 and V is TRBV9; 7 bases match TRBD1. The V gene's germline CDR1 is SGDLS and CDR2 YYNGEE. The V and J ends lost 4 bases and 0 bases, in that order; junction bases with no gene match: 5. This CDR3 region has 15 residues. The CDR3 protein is CASSNDRDSTDTQYF. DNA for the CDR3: TGTGCCAGCAGCAACGACAGGGATAGCACAGATACGCAGTATTTT. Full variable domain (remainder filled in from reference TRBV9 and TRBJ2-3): DSGVTQTPKHLITATGQRVTLRCSPRSGDLSVYWYQQSLDQGLQFLIQYYNGEERAKGNILERFSAQQFPDLHSELNLSSLELGDSALYFCASSNDRDSTDTQYFGPGTRLTVL.

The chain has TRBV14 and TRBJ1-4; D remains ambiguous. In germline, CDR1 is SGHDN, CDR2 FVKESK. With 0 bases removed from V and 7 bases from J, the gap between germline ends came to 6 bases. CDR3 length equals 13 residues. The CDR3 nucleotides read TGTGCCAGCAGCCAAGATCTGTTTGAAAAACTGTTTTTT. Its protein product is CASSQDLFEKLFF.

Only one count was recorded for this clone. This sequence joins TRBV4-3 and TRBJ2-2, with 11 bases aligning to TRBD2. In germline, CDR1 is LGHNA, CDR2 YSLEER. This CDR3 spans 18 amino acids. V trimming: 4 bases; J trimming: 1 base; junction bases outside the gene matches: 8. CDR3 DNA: TGCGCCAGCAGCCGCACCGGGACTAGCGGCGGGAACACCGGGGAGCTGTTTTTT. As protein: CASSRTGTSGGNTGELFF.

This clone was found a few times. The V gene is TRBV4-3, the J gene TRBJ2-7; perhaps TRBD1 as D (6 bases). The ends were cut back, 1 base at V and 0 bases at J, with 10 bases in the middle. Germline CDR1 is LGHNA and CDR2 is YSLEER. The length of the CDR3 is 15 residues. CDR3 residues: CASSQAWTASYEQYF. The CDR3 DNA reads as TGCGCCAGCAGCCAAGCCTGGACAGCCTCCTACGAGCAGTACTTC.

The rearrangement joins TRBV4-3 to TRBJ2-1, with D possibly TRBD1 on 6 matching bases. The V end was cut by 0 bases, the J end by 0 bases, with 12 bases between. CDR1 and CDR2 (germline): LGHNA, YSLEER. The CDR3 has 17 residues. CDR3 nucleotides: TGCGCCAGCAGCCAAGACCCCGACAGGAGCTCCTACAATGAGCAGTTCTTC. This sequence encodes CASSQDPDRSSYNEQFF.

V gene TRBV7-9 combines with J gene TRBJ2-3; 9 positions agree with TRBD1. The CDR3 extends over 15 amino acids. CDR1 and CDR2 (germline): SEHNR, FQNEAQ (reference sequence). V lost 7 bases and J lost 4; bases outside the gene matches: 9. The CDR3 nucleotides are TGTGCCAGCACCCATCCGGGACAGGGATCAGATACGCAGTATTTT. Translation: CASTHPGQGSDTQYF.

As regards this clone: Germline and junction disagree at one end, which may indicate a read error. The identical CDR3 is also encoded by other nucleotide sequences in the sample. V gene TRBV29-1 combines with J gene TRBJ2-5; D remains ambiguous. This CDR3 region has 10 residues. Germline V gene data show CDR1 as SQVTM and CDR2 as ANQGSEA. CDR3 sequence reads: CSVEEETQYF. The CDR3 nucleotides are TGCAGCGTGGAAGAAGAGACCCAGTACTTC.

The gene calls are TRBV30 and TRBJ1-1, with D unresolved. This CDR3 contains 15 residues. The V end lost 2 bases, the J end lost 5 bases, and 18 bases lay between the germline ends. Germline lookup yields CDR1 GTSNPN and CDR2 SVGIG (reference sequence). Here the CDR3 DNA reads TGTGCCTGGAGTACGTCGAGAGGGATACAGACTGAAGCTTTCTTT. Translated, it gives CAWSTSRGIQTEAFF.

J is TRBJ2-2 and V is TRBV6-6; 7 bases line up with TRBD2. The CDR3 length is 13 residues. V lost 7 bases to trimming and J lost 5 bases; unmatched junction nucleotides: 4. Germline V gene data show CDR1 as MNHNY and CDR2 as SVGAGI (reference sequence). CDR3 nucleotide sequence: TGTGCCAGCAATGTGGGAGGGACCGGGGAGCTGTTTTTT. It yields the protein CASNVGGTGELFF.